The sample holds many counts of the clone carrying this T cell receptor (beta chain). The data derive from a study of neurological immune-mediated disorders. J was trimmed by 7 bases and V by 0 bases; bases with no gene match: 3. The germline V gene encodes CDR1 DFQATT and CDR2 SNEGSKA (reference sequence). This CDR3 comprises 15 residues. TCRdb independently ran MiXCR on the 5' RACE reads; one entry per CDR3 protein. The repertoire holds about 46,000 distinct CDR3 sequences, with under 2% as singletons. The V gene is TRBV20-1, the J gene TRBJ2-1, with 13 bases identical to TRBD2. The sample was PBMCs. The sequence was collected from a middle-aged woman with multiple sclerosis. CDR3 sequence reads: CSARELAGGRNEQFF. CDR3 DNA sequence: TGCAGTGCTAGAGAACTAGCGGGGGGGCGGAATGAGCAGTTCTTC.